The 26 T cell receptor beta chains presented below share a single source sample, sequenced in a study of T cells after yellow fever vaccination (dated by TCRdb to the late 2010s). The library was made by 5' RACE. The instrument given in TCRdb is Illumina HiSeq 2500. TCRdb itself trimmed the public reads at Q25 with fastp, ran MiXCR and retained productive beta chains. Rows merge per CDR3 protein into single entries with the most common DNA and genes. The sample table contains approximately 180,000 distinct CDR3 sequences; only one count was recorded for about 6.2% of them. Together, the top ten hold roughly 3% of the sample. The sample's treatment or condition, from its label and the paper: live attenuated yellow fever vaccine strain. This specimen consisted of CD4+ T cells sorted from PBMCs, obtained on the day of the first yellow fever vaccination. Every receptor here comes from a man between 18 and 29 years old who received the YFV17D yellow fever vaccine.

The chain recombines TRBV12-3 or TRBV12-4 with TRBJ2-2, with TRBD2 identical over 15 bases. The junction had 8 bases not matched to a gene; V was cut back by 3 bases and J by 6 bases. This CDR3 contains 18 residues. The CDR3 DNA is TGTGCCAGCAGTTTCCCCCCGGGACTAGCGGGAGGACCCGGGGAGCTGTTTTTT. This codes for CASSFPPGLAGGPGELFF.

This clonotype was detected a few times. The gene calls are TRBV20-1 and TRBJ1-2; D gene uncertain. Trimming pared 0 bases from V and 10 bases from J, leaving 12 bases between. The germline CDR1 and CDR2 sequences are DFQATT and SNEGSKA (reference sequence). The CDR3 totals 12 residues. The CDR3 here is CSARDNREAYTF. As DNA, the CDR3 is TGCAGTGCTAGAGATAATCGGGAGGCCTACACCTTC.

The chain couples TRBV12-3 or TRBV12-4 to TRBJ1-2, with 9 positions matching TRBD1. The CDR3 runs to 15 residues. V gave up 6 bases and J gave up 4 bases; unmatched junction bases: 9. CDR3 sequence: CASSYHGQGPYGYTF. The CDR3, as DNA: TGTGCCAGCAGCTACCACGGACAGGGGCCCTATGGCTACACCTTC.

At least ten counts were recorded for this clonotype. This chain connects TRBV9 to TRBJ2-5; D might be TRBD1 (5 bases). The V end was cut by 2 bases, the J end by 5 bases, with 10 bases between. This CDR3 region has 13 residues. Germline V gene sequence: CDR1 SGDLS, CDR2 YYNGEE. The CDR3: CASSVRARETQYF. In nucleotides, the CDR3 is TGTGCCAGCAGCGTCAGGGCTCGGGAGACCCAGTACTTC.

This clonotype occurred many times. The gene calls are TRBV4-3 and TRBJ1-2; no clear D gene. This CDR3 is built from 15 residues. V shed 0 bases and J shed 1 base, with 9 bases lying between them. Germline CDR1 LGHNA, CDR2 YSLEER. The CDR3 is CASSQDRSDNYGYTF. CDR3 bases: TGCGCCAGCAGCCAAGATCGGAGTGATAACTATGGCTACACCTTC.

This chain links TRBV5-1 with TRBJ2-3; D tentatively reads TRBD1 or TRBD2 (5 bases each). Trimming removed 0 bases from V and 2 bases from J, with 10 bases in between. Germline CDR1 reads SGHRS; CDR2 reads YFSETQ. The CDR3 extends over 15 amino acids. CDR3: CASSLGRDPTDTQYF. The CDR3 DNA reads as TGCGCCAGCAGCTTGGGCAGGGACCCCACAGATACGCAGTATTTT.

This clonotype was detected only a few times. V and J are TRBV7-2 and TRBJ1-2; D uncertain. The CDR3 consists of 11 residues. Germline V gives CDR1 SGHTA, CDR2 FQGNSA. The ends were cut back, 5 bases at V and 8 bases at J, with 9 bases in the middle. The DNA of the CDR3 is TGTGCCAGCAGCCAAATGGGGGGCTACACCTTC. As protein: CASSQMGGYTF. Together with reference TRBV7-2 and TRBJ1-2, the CDR3 gives the full variable domain: GAGVSQSPSNKVTEKGKDVELRCDPISGHTALYWYRQSLGQGLEFLIYFQGNSAPDKSGLPSDRFSAERTGGSVSTLTIQRTQQEDSAVYLCASSQMGGYTFGSGTRLTVV.

The chain recombines TRBV2 with TRBJ2-3, with TRBD1 matching 10 bases. The CDR3 has 14 residues. CDR1 and CDR2 from the germline V gene are SNHLY and FYNNEI. Trimming cost V 7 bases and J 6 bases; bases outside gene matches: 7. The CDR3 is CASTLTGGADTQYF. CDR3 in DNA: TGTGCCAGCACCTTGACAGGGGGCGCCGATACGCAGTATTTT.

This clonotype was counted ten times or more. This chain connects TRBV12-3 or TRBV12-4 to TRBJ2-5, with D uncertain. This CDR3 spans 14 amino acids. V lost 2 bases and J lost 5, with 12 bases in between. In DNA form, the CDR3 reads TGTGCCAGCAGTTTATGGGGTTCTGGGGAGACCCAGTACTTC. Amino acids: CASSLWGSGETQYF.

This clonotype turned up a few times. The junction shows a germline mismatch at one end, possibly a read error. The rearrangement uses TRBV6-2 or TRBV6-3 and TRBJ2-5, with D maybe TRBD2 (5 bases). Germline V gene lookup returns CDR1 MNHEY and CDR2 SVGEGT. CDR3 length: 13 amino acids. The DNA for the CDR3 is TGTGCCAGCAGTTACCGGACCCCCGGACTCCACCGCTTC. Translated: CASSYRTPGLHRF.

This clonotype was seen many times. This chain uses TRBV5-1 with TRBJ2-4; TRBD2 is a possible D gene (6 bases). Germline loops: CDR1 SGHRS, CDR2 YFSETQ. V lost 7 bases and J lost 6, with 17 bases in between. This CDR3 is built from 14 residues. The CDR3 nucleotides read TGCGCCAGCGGTTCCGGGGCCGGGGGAAACATTCAGTACTTC. Residues: CASGSGAGGNIQYF.

This sequence joins TRBV23-1 and TRBJ2-1; 7 bases are shared with TRBD2. TRBV23-1 is an open reading frame, and its role is uncertain. Germline trimming cut 0 bases from V and 0 bases from J; bases unmatched to any gene: 11. The CDR3 length is 19 residues. CDR3 loop: CASSQSKLAVKSSYNEQFF. CDR3 sequence (DNA): TGCGCCAGCAGTCAATCGAAGCTAGCGGTTAAGAGCTCCTACAATGAGCAGTTCTTC.

This clonotype was detected only a few times. This chain uses TRBV6-5 with TRBJ1-1, with D possibly matching TRBD1 (6 bases). Trimming pared 4 bases from V and 5 bases from J, leaving 20 bases between. The CDR3 length is 16 residues. Per the germline V gene, CDR1 is MNHEY and CDR2 is SVGAGI. For the CDR3, the DNA is TGTGCCAGCAGTTCCCCTAGGCAGGGGCTGGGGACTGAAGCTTTCTTT. Protein product: CASSSPRQGLGTEAFF.

This clonotype has a handful of counts. The chain has TRBV3-1 and TRBJ2-5; 7 positions match TRBD1. The CDR3 contains 15 residues. With 6 bases clipped from V and 3 bases from J, the junction kept 10 bases outside the gene matches. From germline, CDR1 is LGHDT and CDR2 YNNKEL (reference sequence). The CDR3 is CASSHMPGQKETQYF. The CDR3 coding sequence is TGTGCCAGCAGTCATATGCCGGGACAGAAAGAGACCCAGTACTTC.

There are many counts of this clonotype. This chain joins TRBV4-1 and TRBJ2-5; 7 positions agree with TRBD2. The CDR3 has 18 amino acids. J lost 0 bases, V lost 5 bases, and 15 bases had no gene match. The germline V gene encodes CDR1 MGHRA and CDR2 YSYEKL. The CDR3 DNA sequence: TGCGCCAGCAGCTTCAACCCCACCTTGCGGGGGAACCAAGAGACCCAGTACTTC. It is translated as CASSFNPTLRGNQETQYF.

This clonotype has ten or more counts. This sequence joins TRBV12-3 or TRBV12-4 and TRBJ2-5; 8 bases match TRBD2. Losses at the gene ends were 7 bases for V and 3 bases for J; bases not matched to a gene: 10. The CDR3 consists of 15 residues. The CDR3 sequence is CASTQWGRGEETQYF. The DNA of the CDR3 is TGTGCCAGCACCCAGTGGGGGCGGGGGGAAGAGACCCAGTACTTC.

As DNA, the CDR3 is TGTGCCAGCAGCTTATTTAGCGGGGTATCCTACGAGCAGTACTTC. Its translation is CASSLFSGVSYEQYF. The rearrangement joins TRBV7-8 to TRBJ2-7; 8 nucleotides align to TRBD2. The CDR3 runs 15 residues. The trim removed 2 bases at V and 1 base at J, leaving 4 bases unmatched. CDR1 is SGHVS, CDR2 FQNEAQ, per germline. Filled out from reference TRBV7-8 and TRBJ2-7, the complete variable domain reads GAGVSQSPRYKVAKRGQDVALRCDPISGHVSLFWYQQALGQGPEFLTYFQNEAQLDKSGLPSDRFFAERPEGSVSTLKIQRTQQEDSAVYLCASSLFSGVSYEQYFGPGTRLTVT.

This clonotype was detected only a few times. This chain connects TRBV7-8 to TRBJ2-5, with D uncertain. Germline CDR1 is SGHVS and CDR2 is FQNEAQ. Trimming pared 5 bases from V and 1 base from J, leaving 11 bases between. The CDR3 length is 14 residues. CDR3 protein: CASSPYPLQETQYF. CDR3 DNA: TGTGCCAGCAGCCCATACCCGCTCCAAGAGACCCAGTACTTC.

A remark on this clonotype: A read error may explain this, as a much larger clone is one base away. The chain combines TRBV12-3 or TRBV12-4 with TRBJ1-6; D not resolved. The CDR3 spans 15 residues. In nucleotides, the CDR3 is TGTGCCAGCAGCCCGGAGGGTTCCTATAATTCACCCCTCCTCTTT. Translated, it gives CASSPEGSYNSPLLF.

There are a few counts of this clonotype. The CDR3 loop is CASRGGYEQYV. CDR3 DNA sequence: TGTGCCTCTAGGGGCGGGTACGAGCAGTACGTC. The chain joins TRBV28 to TRBJ2-7; D is possibly TRBD1 or TRBD2 (5 bases each). The V end lost 11 bases, the J end lost 4 bases, and 12 bases lay between the germline ends. This CDR3 region has 11 residues. Germline values: CDR1 MDHEN, CDR2 SYDVKM.

This clonotype was seen ten or more times. This chain joins TRBV4-3 and TRBJ2-1, with D perhaps matching TRBD1 (6 bases). Germline V gene lookup returns CDR1 LGHNA and CDR2 YSLEER. Trimming stripped 1 base from V and 2 bases from J, with 15 bases between. This CDR3 is 17 amino acids long. The CDR3 region has the DNA TGCGCCAGCAGCCAAGGTGTAGGGAAGGGGGCCTACAATGAGCAGTTCTTC. It encodes CASSQGVGKGAYNEQFF.

This clonotype turned up a few times. This chain connects TRBV7-2 to TRBJ1-5; D gene ambiguous. The V end lost 5 bases, the J end lost 4 bases, and 9 bases lay between the germline ends. Germline V gene sequence: CDR1 SGHTA, CDR2 FQGNSA. This CDR3 spans 13 amino acids. In DNA form, the CDR3 reads TGTGCCAGCAGCGCCGAGTGGAATCAGCCCCAGCATTTT. Translation gives CASSAEWNQPQHF.

This clonotype occurred many times. This sequence joins TRBV4-2 and TRBJ2-7, with 9 positions matching TRBD2. The CDR3 is made up of 18 amino acids. Germline CDR1 LGHNA, CDR2 YNFKEQ. The ends lost 2 bases at V and 0 bases at J; junction bases unmatched: 11. CDR3 sequence (DNA): TGTGCCAGCAGCCAATATCACCCCAGAGCGGGGGGCTCCTACGAGCAGTACTTC. It yields the protein CASSQYHPRAGGSYEQYF.

This clonotype has ten or more counts. The chain joins TRBV27 to TRBJ2-1, with D unclear. CDR1 and CDR2 from the germline V gene are MNHEY and SMNVEV (reference sequence). The CDR3 runs 14 residues. Trimming removed 3 bases from V and 0 bases from J, with 6 bases in between. The CDR3 DNA follows: TGTGCCAGCAGTTTGTTAAGCTCCTACAATGAGCAGTTCTTC. This codes for CASSLLSSYNEQFF.

The chain has TRBV15 and TRBJ2-2; D not resolved. The CDR3 contains 15 residues. V gave up 0 bases and J gave up 2 bases, with 7 bases separating them. The germline gives CDR1 LNHNV, CDR2 YYDKDF (reference sequence). In nucleotides, the CDR3 is TGTGCCACCAGCAGAGATCTGGTAAACACCGGGGAGCTGTTTTTT. It specifies CATSRDLVNTGELFF.

This clonotype occurred many times. The chain combines TRBV7-6 with TRBJ2-2; weak D call: TRBD1 (6 bases). There are 15 residues in the CDR3. V lost 2 bases to trimming and J lost 5 bases, with 12 bases between them. The germline V gene encodes CDR1 SGHVS and CDR2 FNYEAQ. In DNA, the CDR3 is TGTGCCAGCAGCTTAACAGGGTCGCGGACCGGGGAGCTGTTTTTT. Encoded protein: CASSLTGSRTGELFF.